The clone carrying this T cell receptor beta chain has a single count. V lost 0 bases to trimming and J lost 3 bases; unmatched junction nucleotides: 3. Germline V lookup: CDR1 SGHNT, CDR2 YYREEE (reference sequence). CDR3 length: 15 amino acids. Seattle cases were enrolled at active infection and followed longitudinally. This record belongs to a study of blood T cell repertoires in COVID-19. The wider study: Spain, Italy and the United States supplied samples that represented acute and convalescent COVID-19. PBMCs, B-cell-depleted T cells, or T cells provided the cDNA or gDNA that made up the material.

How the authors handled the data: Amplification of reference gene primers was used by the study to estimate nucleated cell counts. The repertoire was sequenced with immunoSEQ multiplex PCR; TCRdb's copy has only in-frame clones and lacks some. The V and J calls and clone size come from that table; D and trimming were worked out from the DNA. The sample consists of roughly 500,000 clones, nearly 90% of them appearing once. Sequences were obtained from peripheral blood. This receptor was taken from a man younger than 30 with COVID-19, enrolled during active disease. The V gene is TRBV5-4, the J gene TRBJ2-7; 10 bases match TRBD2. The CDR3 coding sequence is TGTGCCAGCAGCTTGGATAGCGGGAGGAACTACGAGCAGTACTTC. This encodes CASSLDSGRNYEQYF. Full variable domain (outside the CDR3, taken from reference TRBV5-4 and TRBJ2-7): ETGVTQSPTHLIKTRGQQVTLRCSSQSGHNTVSWYQQALGQGPQFIFQYYREEENGRGNFPPRFSGLQFPNYSSELNVNALELDDSALYLCASSLDSGRNYEQYFGPGTRLTVT.